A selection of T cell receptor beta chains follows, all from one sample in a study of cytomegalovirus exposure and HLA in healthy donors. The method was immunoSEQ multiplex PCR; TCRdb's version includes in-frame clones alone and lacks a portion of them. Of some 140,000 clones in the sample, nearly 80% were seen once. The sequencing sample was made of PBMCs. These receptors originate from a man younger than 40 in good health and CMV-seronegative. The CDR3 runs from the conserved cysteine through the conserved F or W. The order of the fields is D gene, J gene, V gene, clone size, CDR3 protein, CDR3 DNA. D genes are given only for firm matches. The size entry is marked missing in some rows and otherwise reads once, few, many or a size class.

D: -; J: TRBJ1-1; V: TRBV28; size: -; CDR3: CASSLRGITEAFF; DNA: TGTGCCAGCAGTTTGCGGGGGATCACTGAAGCTTTCTTT
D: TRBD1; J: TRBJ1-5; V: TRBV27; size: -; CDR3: CASSRRQGSQPQHF; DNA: TGTGCCAGCAGTCGACGACAGGGCAGTCAGCCCCAGCATTTT
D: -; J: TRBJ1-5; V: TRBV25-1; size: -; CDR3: CASSATSDRLHNQPQHF; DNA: TGTGCCAGCAGTGCTACTTCGGACAGACTTCACAATCAGCCCCAGCATTTT
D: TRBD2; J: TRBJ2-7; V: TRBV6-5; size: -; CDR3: CASKFGTRASYEQYF; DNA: TGTGCCAGCAAGTTTGGGACTAGGGCCTCCTACGAGCAGTACTTC
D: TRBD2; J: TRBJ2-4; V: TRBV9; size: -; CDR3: CASSVDLAGDIQYF; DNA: TGTGCCAGCAGCGTAGATCTGGCGGGGGACATTCAGTACTTC
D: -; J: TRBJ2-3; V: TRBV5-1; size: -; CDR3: CASSRTDTQYF; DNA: TGCGCCAGCAGCCGTACAGATACGCAGTATTTT
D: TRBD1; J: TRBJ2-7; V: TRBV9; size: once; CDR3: CASSVTGDVSYEQYF; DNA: TGTGCCAGCAGCGTAACAGGGGATGTTTCCTACGAGCAGTACTTC
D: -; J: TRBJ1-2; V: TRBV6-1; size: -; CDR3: CASSEFGAGYGYTF; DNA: TGTGCCAGCAGTGAATTTGGGGCAGGTTATGGCTACACCTTC
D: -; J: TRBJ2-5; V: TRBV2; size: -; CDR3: CASTAGETQYF; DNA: TGTGCCAGCACGGCGGGAGAGACCCAGTACTTC
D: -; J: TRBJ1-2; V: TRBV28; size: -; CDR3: CASTPGKVVGYYGYTF; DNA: TGTGCCAGCACCCCTGGAAAAGTAGTCGGGTACTATGGCTACACCTTC
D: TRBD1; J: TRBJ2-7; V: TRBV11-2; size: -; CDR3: CASSSGTGFYEQYF; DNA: TGTGCCAGCAGCTCCGGGACAGGGTTCTACGAGCAGTACTTC
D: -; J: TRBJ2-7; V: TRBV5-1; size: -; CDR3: CASSSDGTSSYEQYF; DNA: TGCGCCAGCAGCTCTGACGGGACAAGCTCCTACGAGCAGTACTTC
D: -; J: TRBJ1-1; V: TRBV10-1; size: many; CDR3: CASSSDKNTEAFF; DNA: TGCGCCAGCAGCTCGGACAAGAACACTGAAGCTTTCTTT
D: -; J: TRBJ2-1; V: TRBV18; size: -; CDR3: CASSPPSGEQFF; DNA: TGTGCCAGCTCACCACCGAGCGGTGAGCAGTTCTTC
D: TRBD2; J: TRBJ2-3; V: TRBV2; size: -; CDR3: CASGGGREEVDTQYF; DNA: TGTGCCAGCGGCGGAGGGCGGGAGGAGGTAGATACGCAGTATTTT
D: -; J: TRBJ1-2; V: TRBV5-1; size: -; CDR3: CASSLVPRYGYTF; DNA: TGCGCCAGCAGCTTGGTTCCCCGCTATGGCTACACCTTC
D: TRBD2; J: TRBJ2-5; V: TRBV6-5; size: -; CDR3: CASSNPAGEQYF; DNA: TGTGCCAGCAGTAATCCAGCGGGGGAGCAGTACTTC
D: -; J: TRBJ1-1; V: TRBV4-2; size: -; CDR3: CASSLGVSAEAFF; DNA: TGTGCCAGCAGTCTAGGGGTAAGCGCTGAAGCTTTCTTT
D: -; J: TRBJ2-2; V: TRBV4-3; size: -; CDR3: CASSQVAATNTGELFF; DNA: TGCGCCAGCAGCCAAGTTGCGGCTACGAACACCGGGGAGCTGTTTTTT
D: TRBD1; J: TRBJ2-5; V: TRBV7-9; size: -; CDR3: CASSPGPGQGAETQYF; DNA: TGTGCCAGCAGCCCCGGGCCCGGACAGGGGGCCGAGACCCAGTACTTC
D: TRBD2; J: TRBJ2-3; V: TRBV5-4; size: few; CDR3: CASSLDLREEDTQYF; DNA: TGTGCCAGCAGCTTGGATCTGCGGGAGGAGGATACGCAGTATTTT
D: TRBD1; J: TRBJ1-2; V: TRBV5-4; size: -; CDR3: CASRPQGGYGYTF; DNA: TGTGCCAGCAGACCTCAGGGGGGCTATGGCTACACCTTC
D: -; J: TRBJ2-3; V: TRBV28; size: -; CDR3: CASSLAGYSGNTQYF; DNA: TGTGCCAGCAGTTTGGCGGGGTACTCCGGTAATACGCAGTATTTT
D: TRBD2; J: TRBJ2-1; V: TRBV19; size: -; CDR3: CASKSGAGGSHEQFF; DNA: TGTGCCAGTAAATCGGGGGCGGGAGGGTCCCATGAGCAGTTCTTC
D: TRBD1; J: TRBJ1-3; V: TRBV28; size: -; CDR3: CASSSNLQGARGNTIYF; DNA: TGTGCCAGCAGTTCGAACCTACAGGGGGCTAGGGGAAACACCATATATTTT
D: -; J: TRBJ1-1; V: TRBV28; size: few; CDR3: CASTPGGGNTEAFF; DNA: TGTGCCAGTACACCGGGAGGGGGGAACACTGAAGCTTTCTTT
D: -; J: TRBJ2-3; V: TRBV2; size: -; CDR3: CASKGTLRDTQYF; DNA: TGTGCCAGCAAAGGGACACTCAGGGATACGCAGTATTTT
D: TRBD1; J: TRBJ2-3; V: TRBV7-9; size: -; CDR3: CSSSLTAGQGRTDTQYF; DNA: TGTTCCAGCAGCTTAACCGCGGGACAGGGGAGGACAGATACGCAGTATTTT
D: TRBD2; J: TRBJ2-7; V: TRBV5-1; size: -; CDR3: CASSPYSGSPSYEQYF; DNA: TGCGCCAGCAGCCCTTATAGCGGGAGCCCCTCCTACGAGCAGTACTTC
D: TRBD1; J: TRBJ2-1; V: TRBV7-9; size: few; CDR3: CASWGTGYGEQFF; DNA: TGTGCCAGCTGGGGGACAGGGTACGGTGAGCAGTTCTTC
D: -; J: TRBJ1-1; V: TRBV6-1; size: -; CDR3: CASSDTEAFF; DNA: TGTGCCAGCAGCGACACTGAAGCTTTCTTT
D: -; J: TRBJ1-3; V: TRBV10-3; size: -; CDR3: CAISEGLTGRGSGNTIYF; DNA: TGTGCCATCAGTGAGGGTCTAACCGGGAGGGGATCTGGAAACACCATATATTTT
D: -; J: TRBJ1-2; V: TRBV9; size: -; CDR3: CASSVEMGAYGGYTF; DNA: TGTGCCAGCAGCGTAGAGATGGGGGCCTACGGTGGCTACACCTTC
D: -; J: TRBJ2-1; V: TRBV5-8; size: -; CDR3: CASSLLRGVYNEQFF; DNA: TGTGCCAGCAGCTTGCTGCGGGGTGTTTACAATGAGCAGTTCTTC
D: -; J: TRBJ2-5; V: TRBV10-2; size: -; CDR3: CASSDNNPGDLETQYF; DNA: TGCGCCAGCAGTGACAACAATCCAGGCGATCTAGAGACCCAGTACTTC
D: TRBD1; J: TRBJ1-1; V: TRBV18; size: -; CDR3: CASSPLSGQGDAFF; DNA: TGTGCCAGCTCACCTCTATCGGGACAGGGTGATGCTTTCTTT
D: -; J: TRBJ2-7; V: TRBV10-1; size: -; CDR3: CASSEVLGLEQYF; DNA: TGCGCCAGCAGTGAGGTACTAGGTCTCGAGCAGTACTTC
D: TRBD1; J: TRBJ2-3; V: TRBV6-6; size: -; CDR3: CASRSGQLTDTQYF; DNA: TGTGCCAGCAGATCGGGACAGCTCACAGATACGCAGTATTTT
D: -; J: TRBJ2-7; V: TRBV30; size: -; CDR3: CAWTDPGLNYEQYF; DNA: TGTGCCTGGACCGACCCCGGACTTAACTACGAGCAGTACTTC
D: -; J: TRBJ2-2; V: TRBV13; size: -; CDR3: CASRRGGLQNTGELFF; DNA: TGTGCCAGCCGAAGGGGGGGACTTCAGAACACCGGGGAGCTGTTTTTT
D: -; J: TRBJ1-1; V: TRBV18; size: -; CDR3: CASSTNHLALNTEAFF; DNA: TGTGCCAGCTCAACTAACCACTTGGCCCTGAACACTGAAGCTTTCTTT
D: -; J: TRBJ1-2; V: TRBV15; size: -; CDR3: CATSRDIPNYGYTF; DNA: TGTGCCACCAGCAGAGATATTCCTAACTATGGCTACACCTTC
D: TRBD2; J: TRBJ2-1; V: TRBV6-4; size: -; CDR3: CASSEGTSGSNEQFF; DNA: TGTGCCAGCAGTGAGGGGACTAGCGGGAGCAATGAGCAGTTCTTC